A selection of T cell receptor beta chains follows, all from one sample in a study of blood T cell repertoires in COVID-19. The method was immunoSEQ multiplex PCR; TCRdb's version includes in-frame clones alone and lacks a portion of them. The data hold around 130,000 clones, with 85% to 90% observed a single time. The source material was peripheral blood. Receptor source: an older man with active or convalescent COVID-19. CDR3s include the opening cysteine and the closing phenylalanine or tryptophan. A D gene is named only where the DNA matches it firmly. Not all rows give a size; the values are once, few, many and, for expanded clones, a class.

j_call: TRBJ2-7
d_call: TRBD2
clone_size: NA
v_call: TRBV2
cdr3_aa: CASSHSGGTYEQYF
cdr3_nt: TGTGCCAGCAGTCACAGCGGGGGGACCTACGAGCAGTACTTC

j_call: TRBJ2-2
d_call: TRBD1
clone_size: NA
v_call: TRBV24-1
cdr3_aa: CATSGGQGASGELFF
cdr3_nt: TGTGCCACCAGTGGGGGACAGGGGGCTTCCGGGGAGCTGTTTTTT

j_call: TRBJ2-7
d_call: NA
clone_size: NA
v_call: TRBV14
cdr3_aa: CASRYTGSGEQYF
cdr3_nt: TGTGCCAGCAGATATACAGGGTCAGGCGAGCAGTACTTC

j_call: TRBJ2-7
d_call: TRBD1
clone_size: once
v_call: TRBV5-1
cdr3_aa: CASSLVGQGLHEQYF
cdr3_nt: TGCGCCAGCAGCTTGGTAGGACAGGGGTTGCACGAGCAGTACTTC

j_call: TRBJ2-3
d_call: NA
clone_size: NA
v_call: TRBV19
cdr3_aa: CASSNGRGDTQYF
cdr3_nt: TGTGCCAGTAGTAATGGGCGGGGAGATACGCAGTATTTT

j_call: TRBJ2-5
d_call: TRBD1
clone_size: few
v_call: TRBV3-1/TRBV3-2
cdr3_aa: CASSSQGSQETQYF
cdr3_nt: TGTGCCAGCAGTTCACAGGGGAGCCAAGAGACCCAGTACTTC

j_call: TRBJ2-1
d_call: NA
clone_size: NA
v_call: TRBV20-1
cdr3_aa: CSASLIAEGEQFF
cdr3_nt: TGCAGTGCTAGTCTGATAGCGGAGGGTGAGCAGTTCTTC

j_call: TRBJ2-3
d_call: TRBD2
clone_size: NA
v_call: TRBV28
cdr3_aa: CASSLGLANADTQYF
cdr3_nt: TGTGCCAGCAGTTTAGGACTAGCTAACGCAGATACGCAGTATTTT

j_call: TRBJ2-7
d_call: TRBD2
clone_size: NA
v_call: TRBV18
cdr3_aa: CASSPLPSGMNEQYF
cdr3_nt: TGTGCCAGCTCACCACTTCCTAGCGGGATGAACGAGCAGTACTTC

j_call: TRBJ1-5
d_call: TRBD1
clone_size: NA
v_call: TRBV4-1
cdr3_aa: CASSHLDRGLEGQPQHF
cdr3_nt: TGCGCCAGCAGCCACTTGGACAGGGGGCTGGAAGGTCAGCCCCAGCATTTT

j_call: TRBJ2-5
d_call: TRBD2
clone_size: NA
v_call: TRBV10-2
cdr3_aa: CASSALAGEETQYF
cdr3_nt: TGCGCCAGCAGTGCCCTAGCGGGAGAGGAGACCCAGTACTTC

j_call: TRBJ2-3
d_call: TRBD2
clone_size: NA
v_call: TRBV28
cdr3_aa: CASSPAPGLAGVDTQYF
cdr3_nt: TGTGCCAGCAGTCCGGCACCGGGACTAGCGGGAGTAGATACGCAGTATTTT

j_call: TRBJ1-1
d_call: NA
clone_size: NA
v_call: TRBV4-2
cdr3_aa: CASSQRQEAQAFF
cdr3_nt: TGTGCCAGCAGCCAAAGACAGGAGGCGCAAGCTTTCTTT

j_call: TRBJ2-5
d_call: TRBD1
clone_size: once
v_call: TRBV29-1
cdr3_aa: CSVGGPTGGHGQETQYF
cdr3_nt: TGCAGCGTTGGGGGGCCTACAGGGGGCCACGGACAAGAGACCCAGTACTTC

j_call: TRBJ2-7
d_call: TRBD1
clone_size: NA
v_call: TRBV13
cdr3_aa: CASSPRGRGSYEQYF
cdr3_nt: TGTGCCAGCAGCCCCCGGGGCAGGGGGTCCTACGAGCAGTACTTC

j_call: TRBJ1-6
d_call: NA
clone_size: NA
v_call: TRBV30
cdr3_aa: CAWSVRRGSNSPLHF
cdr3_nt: TGTGCCTGGAGTGTACGTCGGGGATCCAATTCACCCCTCCACTTT

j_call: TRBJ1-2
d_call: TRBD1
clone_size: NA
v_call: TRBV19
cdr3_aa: CASRRGQGADYGYTF
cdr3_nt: TGTGCCAGTAGGAGGGGACAGGGAGCGGACTATGGCTACACCTTC

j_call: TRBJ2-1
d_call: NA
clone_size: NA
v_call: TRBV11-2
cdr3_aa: CASSPLRGAYNEQFF
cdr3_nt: TGTGCCAGCAGCCCGCTCAGGGGAGCATACAATGAGCAGTTCTTC

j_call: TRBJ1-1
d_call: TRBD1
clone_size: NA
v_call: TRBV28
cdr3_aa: CASSLWVQGATEAFF
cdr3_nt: TGTGCCAGCAGTTTATGGGTACAGGGGGCTACTGAAGCTTTCTTT

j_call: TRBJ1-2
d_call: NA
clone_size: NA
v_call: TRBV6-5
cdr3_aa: CASSYEVNYGYTF
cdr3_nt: TGTGCCAGCAGTTACGAGGTTAACTATGGCTACACCTTC

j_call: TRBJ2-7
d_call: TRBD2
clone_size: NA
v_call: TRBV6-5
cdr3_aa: CASSYSTSKREGEQYF
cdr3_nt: TGTGCCAGCAGTTACTCGACCAGTAAGCGGGAGGGCGAGCAGTACTTC

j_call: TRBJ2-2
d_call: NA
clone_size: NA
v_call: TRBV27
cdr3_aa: CASSSRAPGAGELFF
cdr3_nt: TGTGCCAGCAGTTCCCGGGCCCCCGGGGCCGGGGAGCTGTTTTTT

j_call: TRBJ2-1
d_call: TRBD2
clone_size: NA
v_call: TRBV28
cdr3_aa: CASSYGRRSYNEQFF
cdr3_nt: TGTGCCAGCAGTTACGGGAGGCGCTCCTACAATGAGCAGTTCTTC

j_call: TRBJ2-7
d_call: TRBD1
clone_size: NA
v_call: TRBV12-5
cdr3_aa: CASARDRTYEQYF
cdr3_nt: TGTGCTAGTGCCCGGGACAGAACCTACGAGCAGTACTTC

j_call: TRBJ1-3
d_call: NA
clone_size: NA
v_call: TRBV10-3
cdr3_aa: CAAQAGSSGNTIYF
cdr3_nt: TGTGCCGCCCAGGCAGGAAGCTCTGGAAACACCATATATTTT

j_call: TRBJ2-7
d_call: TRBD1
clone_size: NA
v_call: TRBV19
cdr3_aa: CASRKTGSGYEQYF
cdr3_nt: TGTGCCAGTAGGAAGACAGGGTCGGGTTACGAGCAGTACTTC

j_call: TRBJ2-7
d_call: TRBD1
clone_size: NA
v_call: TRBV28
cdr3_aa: CASLTPGQGSYEQYF
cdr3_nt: TGTGCCAGCCTTACACCGGGACAGGGCTCCTACGAGCAGTACTTC

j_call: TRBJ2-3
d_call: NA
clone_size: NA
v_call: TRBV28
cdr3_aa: CASSLRGPDTQYF
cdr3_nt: TGTGCCAGCAGTTTGCGGGGACCAGATACGCAGTATTTT

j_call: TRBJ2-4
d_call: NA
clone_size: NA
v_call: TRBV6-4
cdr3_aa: CASSDQIEGIQYF
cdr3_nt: TGTGCCAGCAGTGACCAGATAGAGGGCATTCAGTACTTC

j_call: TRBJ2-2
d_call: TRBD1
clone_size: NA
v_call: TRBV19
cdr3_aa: CASSKTGGWNTGELFF
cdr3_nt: TGTGCCAGTAGTAAAACAGGGGGTTGGAACACCGGGGAGCTGTTTTTT

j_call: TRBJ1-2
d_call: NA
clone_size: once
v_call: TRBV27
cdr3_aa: CASSTLFGGGSQGYTF
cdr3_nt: TGTGCCAGCAGTACCCTCTTCGGGGGGGGCTCCCAGGGCTACACCTTC

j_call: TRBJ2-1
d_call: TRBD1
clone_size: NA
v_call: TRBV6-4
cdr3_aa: CASSDRGLYNEQFF
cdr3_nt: TGTGCCAGCAGTGACAGGGGGCTCTACAATGAGCAGTTCTTC

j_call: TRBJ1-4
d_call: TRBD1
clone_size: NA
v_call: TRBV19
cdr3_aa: CASSMTRRGQEKLFF
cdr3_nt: TGTGCCAGTAGTATGACTAGGAGGGGGCAAGAAAAACTGTTTTTT

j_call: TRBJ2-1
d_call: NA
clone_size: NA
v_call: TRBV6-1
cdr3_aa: CASSAPGKISYNEQFF
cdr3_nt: TGTGCCAGCAGTGCCCCAGGGAAGATATCCTACAATGAGCAGTTCTTC

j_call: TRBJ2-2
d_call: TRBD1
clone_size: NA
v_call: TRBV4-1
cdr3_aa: CASSRFAGQGESGELFF
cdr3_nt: TGCGCCAGCAGCCGGTTCGCTGGACAGGGGGAGTCCGGGGAGCTGTTTTTT

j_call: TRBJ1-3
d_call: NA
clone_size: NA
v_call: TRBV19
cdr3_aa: CASSAGGSGSGNTIYF
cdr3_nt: TGTGCCAGTAGTGCCGGCGGGTCGGGCTCTGGAAACACCATATATTTT

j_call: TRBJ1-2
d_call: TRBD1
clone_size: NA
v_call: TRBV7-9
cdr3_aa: CASWAGQGTYGYTF
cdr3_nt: TGTGCCAGCTGGGCTGGACAGGGAACTTATGGCTACACCTTC

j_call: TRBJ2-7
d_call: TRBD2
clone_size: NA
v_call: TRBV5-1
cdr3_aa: CASSLTGTSVEQYF
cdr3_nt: TGCGCCAGCAGCCTGACCGGGACTAGCGTCGAGCAGTACTTC

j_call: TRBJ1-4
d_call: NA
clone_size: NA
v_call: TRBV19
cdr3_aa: CATSQGRGEKLFF
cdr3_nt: TGTGCCACCAGTCAGGGGAGAGGGGAAAAACTGTTTTTT

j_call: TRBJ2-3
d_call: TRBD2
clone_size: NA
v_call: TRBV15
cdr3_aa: CATSSGTSGTADTQYF
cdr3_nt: TGTGCCACCAGCAGTGGGACTAGCGGGACGGCAGATACGCAGTATTTT

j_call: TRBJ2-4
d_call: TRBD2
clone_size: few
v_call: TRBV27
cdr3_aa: CASSSTSGRAGAKNIQYF
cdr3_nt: TGTGCCAGCAGTTCGACTAGCGGGAGGGCCGGGGCCAAAAACATTCAGTACTTC